The clone carrying this TCR beta chain was counted only a few times. The authors prepared the TCRbeta library with unique molecular identifiers. TCRdb re-derived calls from the PCR reads in MiXCR, one entry per CDR3 protein. The data contain over 550,000 distinct CDR3 sequences, about 10% of them singletons. This sample was taken from a study of T-cell reconstitution after alpha-beta-depleted transplantation in children. After removal of 6 bases from V and 2 bases from J, the junction contained 4 bases not matched to a gene. The CDR3 sequence is 14 residues long. CDR1 DFQATT and CDR2 SNEGSKA come from the germline V gene (reference sequence).

The specimen comprised PBMCs from the stem cell graft donor, sampled from the stem cell graft. This sequence joins TRBV20-1 and TRBJ2-3; TRBD2 aligns across 11 bases. The sequence was obtained from a human donor who donated a stem cell graft to a child with acute myeloid leukemia. The CDR3 sequence is CSATSGMYTDTQYF. The CDR3 nucleotides read TGCAGTGCGACTAGCGGGATGTACACAGATACGCAGTATTTT.